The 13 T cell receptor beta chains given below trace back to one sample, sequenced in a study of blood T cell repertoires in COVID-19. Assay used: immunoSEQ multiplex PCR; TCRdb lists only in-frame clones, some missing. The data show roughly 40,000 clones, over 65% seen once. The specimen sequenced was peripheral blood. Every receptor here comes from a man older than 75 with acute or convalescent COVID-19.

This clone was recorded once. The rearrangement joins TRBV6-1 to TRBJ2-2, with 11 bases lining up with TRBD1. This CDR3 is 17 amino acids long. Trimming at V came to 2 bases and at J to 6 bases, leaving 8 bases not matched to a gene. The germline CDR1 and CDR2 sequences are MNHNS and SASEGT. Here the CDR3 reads CASSEFLPGQGAGELFF. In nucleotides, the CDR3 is TGTGCCAGCAGTGAATTTTTACCGGGACAGGGGGCCGGGGAGCTGTTTTTT.

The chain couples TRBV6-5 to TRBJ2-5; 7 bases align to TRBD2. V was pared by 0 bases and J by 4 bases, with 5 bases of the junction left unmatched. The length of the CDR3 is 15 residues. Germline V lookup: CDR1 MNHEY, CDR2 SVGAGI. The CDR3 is CASSYSSGNPETQYF. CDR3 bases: TGTGCCAGCAGTTACTCCAGCGGGAACCCAGAGACCCAGTACTTC.

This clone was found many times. The CDR3 protein is CASSIGPLNTEAFF. The CDR3, as DNA: TGTGCCAGTAGTATCGGTCCTCTGAACACTGAAGCTTTCTTT. The rearrangement joins TRBV19 to TRBJ1-1, with D hard to call. The CDR3 runs to 14 residues. Germline V gene lookup returns CDR1 LNHDA and CDR2 SQIVND (reference sequence). Trimming stripped 3 bases from V and 0 bases from J, with 8 bases between.

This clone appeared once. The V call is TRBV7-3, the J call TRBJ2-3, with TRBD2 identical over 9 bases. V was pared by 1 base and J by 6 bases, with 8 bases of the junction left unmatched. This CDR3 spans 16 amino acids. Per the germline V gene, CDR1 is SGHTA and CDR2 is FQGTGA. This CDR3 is CASSLSGGRAADTQYF. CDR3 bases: TGTGCCAGCAGCTTAAGTGGCGGGAGGGCCGCGGATACGCAGTATTTT.

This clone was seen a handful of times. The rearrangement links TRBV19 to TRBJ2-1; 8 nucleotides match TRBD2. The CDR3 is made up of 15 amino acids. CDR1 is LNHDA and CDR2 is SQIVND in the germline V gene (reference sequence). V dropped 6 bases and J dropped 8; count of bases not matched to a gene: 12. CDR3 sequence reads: CASRPPGGRSHEQFF. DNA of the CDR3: TGTGCCAGTAGGCCCCCGGGCGGGAGGTCTCATGAGCAGTTCTTC.

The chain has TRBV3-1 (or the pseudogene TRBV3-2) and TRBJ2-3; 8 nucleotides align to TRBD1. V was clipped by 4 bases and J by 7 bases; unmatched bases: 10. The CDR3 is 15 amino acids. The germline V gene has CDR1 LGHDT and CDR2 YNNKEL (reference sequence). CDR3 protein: CASSRWTGLGNTQYF. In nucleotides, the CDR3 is TGTGCCAGCAGCCGCTGGACAGGGTTGGGAAATACGCAGTATTTT.

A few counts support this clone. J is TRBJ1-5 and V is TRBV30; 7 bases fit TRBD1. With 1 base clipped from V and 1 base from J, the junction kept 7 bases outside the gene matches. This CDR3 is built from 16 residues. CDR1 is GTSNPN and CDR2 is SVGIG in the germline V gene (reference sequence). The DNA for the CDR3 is TGTGCCTGGAGTGATGAACAGGGGTGGAGCAATCAGCCCCAGCATTTT. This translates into CAWSDEQGWSNQPQHF.

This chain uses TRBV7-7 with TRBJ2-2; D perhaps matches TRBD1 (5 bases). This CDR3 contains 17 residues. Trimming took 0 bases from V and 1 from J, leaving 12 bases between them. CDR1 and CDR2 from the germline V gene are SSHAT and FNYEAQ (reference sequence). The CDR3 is CASSLATGAGNTGELFF. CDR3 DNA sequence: TGTGCCAGCAGCTTAGCCACTGGGGCAGGGAACACCGGGGAGCTGTTTTTT.

In DNA, the CDR3 is TGTGCCAGCAGCGCGGGCAGGTTACAGCCCCAGCATTTT. Translation gives CASSAGRLQPQHF. The rearrangement links TRBV5-6 to TRBJ1-5; unclear D gene. From germline, CDR1 is SGHDT and CDR2 YYEEEE. Trimming pared 4 bases from V and 7 bases from J, leaving 12 bases between. The CDR3 spans 13 residues.

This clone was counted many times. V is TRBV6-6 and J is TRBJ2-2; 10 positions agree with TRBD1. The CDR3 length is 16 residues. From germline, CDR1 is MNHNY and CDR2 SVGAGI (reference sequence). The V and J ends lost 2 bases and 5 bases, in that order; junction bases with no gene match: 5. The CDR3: CASSYGGTGETGELFF. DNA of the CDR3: TGTGCCAGCAGTTACGGAGGGACAGGGGAAACCGGGGAGCTGTTTTTT.

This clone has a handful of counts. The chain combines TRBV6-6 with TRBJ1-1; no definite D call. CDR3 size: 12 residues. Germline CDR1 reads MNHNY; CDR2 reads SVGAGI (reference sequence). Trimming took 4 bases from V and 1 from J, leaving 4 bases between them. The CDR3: CASSFGNTEAFF. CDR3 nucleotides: TGTGCCAGCAGTTTCGGGAACACTGAAGCTTTCTTT.

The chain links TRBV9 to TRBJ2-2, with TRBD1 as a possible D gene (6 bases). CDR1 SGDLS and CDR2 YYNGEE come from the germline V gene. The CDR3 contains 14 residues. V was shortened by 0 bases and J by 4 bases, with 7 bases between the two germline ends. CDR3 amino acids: CASSVEQGTGELFF. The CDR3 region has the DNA TGTGCCAGCAGCGTAGAACAGGGCACCGGGGAGCTGTTTTTT.

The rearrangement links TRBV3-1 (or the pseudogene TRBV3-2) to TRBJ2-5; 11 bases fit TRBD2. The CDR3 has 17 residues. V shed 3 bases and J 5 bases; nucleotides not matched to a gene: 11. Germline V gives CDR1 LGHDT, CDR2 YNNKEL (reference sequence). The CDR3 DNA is TGTGCCAGCAGCCAGGGACTAGCGGCTTCCCGGTGGGAGACCCAGTACTTC. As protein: CASSQGLAASRWETQYF.